The clone carrying this T cell receptor (gamma chain) is termed large. This record comes from a study of gamma-delta chains in newborns, infants, children. The CDR3 length is 14 residues. In germline, CDR1 is GITISATS, CDR2 ISYDGTV (reference sequence). J lost 0 bases, V lost 2 bases, and 4 bases had no gene match. TCRdb reanalysed the reads with CATT. The table shows roughly 660 gamma-chain clones, with around 6.4% occurring only once. The chain has TRGV9 and TRGJ1 or TRGJ2. Specimen: blood. This clonotype originated in a child who was a newborn, infant or young child, either healthy, febrile or measles-vaccinated (not recorded which). Here the CDR3 DNA reads TGTGCCTTGTGGGAGGAATCGAATTATTATAAGAAACTCTTT. Residues: CALWEESNYYKKLF.